Below, one T cell receptor beta chain is given with its context. The sample is drawn from a study of blood T cell repertoires in COVID-19. The table came from immunoSEQ multiplex PCR; TCRdb's copy has only in-frame clones and leaves some out. Of approximately 250,000 clones in the sample, 84% were seen once. This receptor was taken from a woman between 40 and 55 years old who had recovered from COVID-19. The sequenced material came from peripheral blood.

The chain's CDR3 is CASSVLGTAGQPQHF. CDR3 nucleotides: TGCGCCAGCAGCGTTCTTGGGACAGCGGGCCAGCCCCAGCATTTT. This sequence joins TRBV5-1 and TRBJ1-5, with 7 bases lining up with TRBD1. This CDR3 is 15 amino acids long. The V segment lost 4 bases and the J segment 7 bases; nucleotides outside the gene matches: 11. The V gene's germline CDR1 is SGHRS and CDR2 YFSETQ.